The text below deals with one T cell receptor (beta chain). Its antigen is unidentified. These data are taken from a study of beta chain features in type 1 diabetes. Germline trimming cut 4 bases from V and 4 bases from J; bases unmatched to any gene: 3. The CDR3 extends over 14 amino acids. The V gene's germline CDR1 is SGHRS and CDR2 YFSETQ. The study's findings and limits: There was a moderate but significant shortening of TCRB CDR3s in all four CD4+ subsets of Type 1 diabetes patients. Type 1 diabetes patients showed fewer insertions and more deletions at VDJ junctions.

Since all of the isolated RNA was reverse transcribed, expressed TCRB transcripts were what got sequenced. Measured with immunoSEQ multiplex PCR; TCRdb has only the in-frame clones, and not every one. Seen here are 640,000 or so clones, roughly 13% observed once, and the top ten hold 0.035% to 0.045%. The clonotype comes from a man younger than 35 with type 1 diabetes. The rearrangement links TRBV5-1 to TRBJ2-2, with 8 bases matching TRBD2. Sequencing was carried out using naive CD4+ T cells from blood. This chain's CDR3 is CASSPGTSTGELFF. CDR3 nucleotides: TGCGCCAGCAGCCCCGGGACTAGCACCGGGGAGCTGTTTTTT.